Presented here are 26 T cell receptor beta chains from one specimen sequenced in a study of T cell repertoires in cytomegalovirus infection. TCRdb re-called the reads with MiXCR, one entry per CDR3 protein. The data contain 400,000 to 600,000 distinct CDR3 sequences, 42% of them singletons. Antigens of these TCRs are unknown. The specimen was cultured PBMCs, collected from culture after CMV antigen stimulation. These receptors were collected from a human donor in good health (CMV status not recorded). Some clones in this sample may be carry-over from other donors' samples.

This chain connects TRBV20-1 to TRBJ2-2; D not certain. Germline V gene data show CDR1 as DFQATT and CDR2 as SNEGSKA (reference sequence). V lost 4 bases to trimming and J lost 5 bases, with 11 bases between them. The CDR3 contains 13 residues. The CDR3 DNA reads TGCAGTGCTATGGAACTCCGAACCGGGGAGCTGTTTTTT. Its translation: CSAMELRTGELFF.

The chain joins TRBV2 to TRBJ2-3; D is unclear. With 10 bases removed from V and 1 base from J, the gap between germline ends came to 15 bases. Germline lookup yields CDR1 SNHLY and CDR2 FYNNEI. There are 14 residues in the CDR3. CDR3 nucleotide sequence: TGTGCCACCGACCATCCCTCAGGCACAGATACGCAGTATTTT. Translating it yields CATDHPSGTDTQYF.

Remarks on this clonotype: Germline and junction disagree at one end, which may indicate a read error. V is TRBV7-2 and J is TRBJ2-1; TRBD1 matches 9 bases. The CDR3 loop spans 16 amino acids. Germline-derived CDR1 and CDR2 are SGHTA and FQGNSA. DNA of the CDR3: TGTGCCAGCCGCTTAGTAGGGACAGGGACCTACAATGAGCAGTTCTTC. Amino acids: CASRLVGTGTYNEQFF.

This clonotype was seen only a few times. The chain has TRBV15 and TRBJ2-1; tentatively, D is TRBD2 (7 bases). CDR1 LNHNV and CDR2 YYDKDF come from the germline V gene (reference sequence). V was shortened by 5 bases and J by 6 bases, with 20 bases between the two germline ends. The CDR3 runs 16 residues. The CDR3 DNA is TGTGCCACCAGCCCGAGGGGGGGGAGGATCGTCAATGAGCAGTTCTTC. Translation: CATSPRGGRIVNEQFF.

The genes are TRBV15 and TRBJ1-2; tentative D call: TRBD1 (6 bases). CDR1 and CDR2 (germline): LNHNV, YYDKDF (reference sequence). The CDR3 extends over 14 amino acids. V lost 6 bases, J lost 5 bases, and 16 bases lay in between. For the CDR3, the DNA is TGTGCCACCAGTACGGGTGGGGGCAGGTATGGCTACACCTTC. Protein product: CATSTGGGRYGYTF.

This clonotype appeared a few times. The CDR3 sequence is CASSARTTDTQYF. The CDR3 DNA reads TGTGCCAGCAGCGCTAGAACCACAGATACGCAGTATTTT. This chain connects TRBV7-2 to TRBJ2-3; D unresolved. This CDR3 is 13 amino acids long. Trimming took 5 bases from V and 2 from J, leaving 8 bases between them. Per germline, CDR1 SGHTA and CDR2 FQGNSA. The full variable domain, with the rest looked up from reference TRBV7-2 and TRBJ2-3, is GAGVSQSPSNKVTEKGKDVELRCDPISGHTALYWYRQSLGQGLEFLIYFQGNSAPDKSGLPSDRFSAERTGGSVSTLTIQRTQQEDSAVYLCASSARTTDTQYFGPGTRLTVL.

The CDR3 is CASSYSPLNSPLHF. The CDR3 DNA is TGTGCCAGCAGTTACTCCCCTCTAAATTCACCCCTCCACTTT. This sequence joins TRBV6-6 and TRBJ1-6, with D unresolved. Trimming cost V 0 bases and J 7 bases, with 7 bases left between them. This CDR3 is built from 14 residues. CDR1 is MNHNY and CDR2 is SVGAGI in the germline V gene (reference sequence).

This clonotype was picked up many times. V is TRBV7-2 and J is TRBJ2-5, with 9 bases matching TRBD2. Germline V gene data show CDR1 as SGHTA and CDR2 as FQGNSA. V lost 4 bases and J lost 4; bases outside the gene matches: 13. This CDR3 is built from 17 residues. The CDR3 sequence: CASSSLPAGGPGETQYF. DNA of the CDR3: TGTGCCAGCAGCTCTCTCCCCGCGGGAGGGCCCGGAGAGACCCAGTACTTC.

V is TRBV7-2 and J is TRBJ1-2, with D perhaps TRBD1 (6 bases). CDR3 size: 15 residues. Germline loops: CDR1 SGHTA, CDR2 FQGNSA. V was clipped by 4 bases and J by 8 bases, with 20 bases between them. The CDR3 spells CASSWGSGTPMGYTF. The DNA of the CDR3 is TGTGCCAGCAGCTGGGGTTCCGGGACACCAATGGGCTACACCTTC.

This clonotype has a handful of counts. The rearrangement uses TRBV29-1 and TRBJ2-2; D is perhaps TRBD1 or TRBD2 (6 bases each). Per germline, CDR1 SQVTM and CDR2 ANQGSEA. V lost 4 bases to trimming and J lost 7 bases, with 22 bases between them. The CDR3 spans 16 residues. CDR3 residues: CSVGPTPLGGGGELFF. CDR3 sequence (DNA): TGCAGCGTTGGCCCCACTCCTCTCGGAGGGGGCGGGGAGCTGTTTTTT.

This clonotype was seen more than once but under ten times. This chain connects TRBV12-3 or TRBV12-4 to TRBJ1-2; D may be TRBD1 (5 bases). This CDR3 contains 12 residues. Trimming left V 3 bases short and J 7 bases short, with 9 bases between. For the CDR3, the DNA is TGTGCCAGCAGTTTGGGGGTTTCTGGCTACACCTTC. Translated: CASSLGVSGYTF.

This sequence joins TRBV6-1 and TRBJ2-7; D ambiguous. The V gene's germline CDR1 is MNHNS and CDR2 SASEGT. Between the trimmed V and J ends, which lost 11 bases and 0 bases, there was a span of 14 bases. The CDR3 consists of 13 residues. CDR3 bases: TGTGCCTCCAAGGAATGGAGCTCCTACGAGCAGTACTTC. It specifies CASKEWSSYEQYF.

The chain is built from TRBV20-1 and TRBJ2-7, with TRBD2 as a possible D gene (7 bases). The V gene lost 2 bases and the J gene lost 3 bases, with 20 bases spanning the gap. The germline V gene encodes CDR1 DFQATT and CDR2 SNEGSKA (reference sequence). The CDR3 runs to 16 residues. This CDR3 is CSARPEWGGSGYEQYF. The CDR3 coding sequence is TGCAGTGCTAGACCCGAATGGGGGGGCTCCGGCTACGAGCAGTACTTC.

The chain joins TRBV6-6 to TRBJ2-3; 11 bases are shared with TRBD2. CDR3 length: 20 residues. CDR1 is MNHNY, CDR2 SVGAGI, per germline (reference sequence). V shed 2 bases and J 1 base; nucleotides not matched to a gene: 14. The CDR3: CASSYLSSGGPYDRTDTQYF. The DNA of the CDR3 is TGTGCCAGCAGTTACCTCTCTAGCGGGGGGCCTTATGATCGCACAGATACGCAGTATTTT.

The J gene is TRBJ2-1, the V gene TRBV12-3 or TRBV12-4; 9 bases are shared with TRBD2. Germline trimming cut 5 bases from V and 4 bases from J; bases unmatched to any gene: 12. This CDR3 is built from 17 residues. CDR3: CASSDHLGSGGYNEQFF. CDR3 DNA: TGTGCCAGCAGTGACCACCTGGGTAGCGGGGGTTACAATGAGCAGTTCTTC.

Only a few counts were recorded for this clonotype. The chain couples TRBV7-2 to TRBJ1-2; TRBD1 agrees at 8 bases. V lost 5 bases to trimming and J lost 3 bases; unmatched junction nucleotides: 8. This CDR3 spans 15 amino acids. The V gene's germline CDR1 is SGHTA and CDR2 FQGNSA. Here the CDR3 reads CASSPDRGFHYGYTF. For the CDR3, the DNA is TGTGCCAGCAGCCCAGACAGGGGATTTCACTATGGCTACACCTTC.

This sequence joins TRBV6-1 and TRBJ1-1; possible D gene TRBD1, 5 bases. CDR3 size: 12 residues. V lost 4 bases to trimming and J lost 5 bases, with 8 bases between them. Germline lookup yields CDR1 MNHNS and CDR2 SASEGT. CDR3 loop: CASSVRETEAFF. CDR3 nucleotides: TGTGCCAGCAGTGTCAGGGAGACTGAAGCTTTCTTT.

The genes are TRBV6-6 and TRBJ2-5; 10 bases match TRBD1. V lost 5 bases, J lost 7 bases, and 10 bases stayed unmatched. Germline V gene sequence: CDR1 MNHNY, CDR2 SVGAGI (reference sequence). CDR3 size: 15 residues. CDR3 loop: CASSARQGAGGTQYF. The CDR3 coding sequence is TGTGCCAGCAGTGCCCGACAGGGGGCAGGCGGGACCCAGTACTTC.

This chain links TRBV10-3 with TRBJ2-5; D perhaps matches TRBD2 (5 bases). The CDR3 spans 15 residues. Trimming shortened V by 4 bases and J by 1 base, and 13 bases separated the two germline ends. CDR1 and CDR2 from the germline V gene are ENHRY and SYGVKD. Here the CDR3 DNA reads TGTGCCATCAGTGGGGTTGCGGGCCTCCAAGAGACCCAGTACTTC. This gives the protein CAISGVAGLQETQYF.

V gene TRBV11-3 combines with J gene TRBJ2-1; 13 nucleotides match TRBD2. The CDR3 runs 20 residues. J gave up 3 bases and V 5 bases, and 16 bases lay outside the gene matches. Germline lookup yields CDR1 SGHNT and CDR2 YENEEA. The CDR3 here is CASSPARTSGSTSYYNEQFF. As DNA, the CDR3 is TGTGCCAGCAGCCCAGCCCGGACTAGCGGGAGTACATCCTACTACAATGAGCAGTTCTTC. The variable domain in full, completed from reference TRBV11-3 and TRBJ2-1, reads EAGVVQSPRYKIIEKKQPVAFWCNPISGHNTLYWYLQNLGQGPELLIRYENEEAVDDSQLPKDRFSAERLKGVDSTLKIQPAELGDSAVYLCASSPARTSGSTSYYNEQFFGPGTRLTVL.

V and J are TRBV12-3 or TRBV12-4 and TRBJ2-5; TRBD1 aligns across 7 bases. V was clipped by 6 bases and J by 7 bases; unmatched bases: 11. This CDR3 has 14 residues. The DNA of the CDR3 is TGTGCCAGCAGCCCCCCTGTTGCAGGGGGGACCCAGTACTTC. Its protein is CASSPPVAGGTQYF.

The sample holds a few counts of this clonotype. This sequence joins TRBV5-6 and TRBJ2-5; D assignment may be TRBD1 or TRBD2 (5 bases each). Germline CDR1 and CDR2: SGHDT and YYEEEE. V lost 4 bases and J lost 3, with 16 bases in between. This CDR3 contains 15 residues. CDR3 loop: CASSGPKGPKETQYF. DNA of the CDR3: TGTGCCAGCAGCGGACCAAAGGGACCAAAAGAGACCCAGTACTTC.

This clonotype was picked up a small number of times. The chain employs TRBV11-2 and TRBJ2-7, with D maybe TRBD2 (5 bases). Germline V CDR1 and CDR2: SGHAT, FQNNGV. This CDR3 has 16 amino acids. V lost 5 bases and J 6 bases, leaving 23 bases between the germline ends. CDR3 sequence reads: CASSRTGSLTGSEQYF. The DNA of the CDR3 is TGTGCCAGCAGCCGGACGGGGTCGTTAACTGGGAGCGAGCAGTACTTC.

The chain joins TRBV6-1 to TRBJ2-4, with D perhaps TRBD1 or TRBD2 (5 bases each). CDR1 is MNHNS and CDR2 is SASEGT in the germline V gene. V was pared by 5 bases and J by 1 base, with 12 bases between. The CDR3 is made up of 15 amino acids. CDR3 bases: TGTGCCAGCAGTAGAGGGGACGGGGCCAAAAACATTCAGTACTTC. The encoded protein is CASSRGDGAKNIQYF.

This clonotype was recorded at least ten times. The V call is TRBV7-6, the J call TRBJ2-1; a possible D gene is TRBD1 (5 bases). The CDR3 length is 12 residues. With 2 bases removed from V and 7 bases from J, the gap between germline ends came to 6 bases. Per germline, CDR1 SGHVS and CDR2 FNYEAQ. The CDR3 nucleotides read TGTGCCAGCAGCTTAAAGGGGAATGAGCAGTTCTTC. Amino acid sequence: CASSLKGNEQFF.

This clonotype showed up many times. The chain links TRBV7-2 to TRBJ2-2; D not resolved. CDR3 length equals 15 residues. Germline-derived CDR1 and CDR2 are SGHTA and FQGNSA. Trimming shortened V by 0 bases and J by 0 bases, and 5 bases separated the two germline ends. CDR3 in DNA: TGTGCCAGCAGCTTAGCGACAACGAACACCGGGGAGCTGTTTTTT. Its protein product is CASSLATTNTGELFF.